The 9 T cell receptor beta chains below were found in one sample sequenced in a study of cytomegalovirus exposure and HLA in healthy donors. The PCR had 60 Vbeta and 13 Jbeta primers. Profiled with immunoSEQ multiplex PCR; TCRdb holds only in-frame clones, not every one. The data hold roughly 68,000 clones, with more than 60% observed a single time. Sequences were obtained from PBMCs. The receptor source for this set is a male donor in good health and CMV-seropositive.

This rearrangement joins TRBV27 to TRBJ1-2; D is perhaps TRBD1 (6 bases). Germline V CDR1 and CDR2: MNHEY, SMNVEV (reference sequence). This CDR3 has 12 residues. V was cut by 6 bases and J by 4 bases, with 9 bases left in between. This chain's CDR3 is CASRTGSYGYTF. The DNA of the CDR3 is TGTGCCAGCAGGACAGGCTCCTATGGCTACACCTTC.

The CDR3 region has the DNA TGTGCCAGCAGCGCCGCGGGGGGCCGAGCCTTCTTC. It codes for CASSAAGGRAFF. The chain recombines TRBV11-3 with TRBJ2-1; the match to TRBD2 covers 8 bases. Germline V CDR1 and CDR2: SGHNT, YENEEA. The CDR3 spans 12 residues. V was clipped by 5 bases and J by 16 bases; unmatched bases: 10.

The chain links TRBV9 to TRBJ2-7; D not certain. The germline V gene encodes CDR1 SGDLS and CDR2 YYNGEE. This CDR3 spans 14 amino acids. V lost 0 bases to trimming and J lost 3 bases, with 10 bases between them. This chain's CDR3 is CASSVDAYHYEQYF. CDR3 bases: TGTGCCAGCAGCGTAGATGCCTATCACTACGAGCAGTACTTC.

The genes are TRBV7-3 and TRBJ1-1, with D perhaps TRBD1 (6 bases). Trimming shortened V by 3 bases and J by 10 bases, and 15 bases separated the two germline ends. Looked up from germline, CDR1 is SGHTA and CDR2 is FQGTGA. The CDR3 has 13 residues. The DNA for the CDR3 is TGTGCCAGCAGCTTCACAGGGCCCCGGGGAGCTTTCTTT. Translated, it gives CASSFTGPRGAFF.

This clone occurred a few times. The V gene is TRBV2, the J gene TRBJ2-5; TRBD2 matches 10 bases. This CDR3 contains 15 residues. J was trimmed by 2 bases and V by 5 bases; bases with no gene match: 5. CDR1 is SNHLY and CDR2 is FYNNEI in the germline V gene. The DNA for the CDR3 is TGTGCCAGCAGTAGCGGGGGGGCATTACAAGAGACCCAGTACTTC. Its protein product is CASSSGGALQETQYF.

For the CDR3, the DNA is TGTGCCAGCAATGCGGACTCCGGAACGCAGTATTTT. Residues: CASNADSGTQYF. The chain is built from TRBV2 and TRBJ2-3; D may be TRBD2 (5 bases). The germline V gene encodes CDR1 SNHLY and CDR2 FYNNEI. The CDR3 runs to 12 residues. V gave up 7 bases and J gave up 9 bases, with 14 bases separating them.

This chain links TRBV11-2 with TRBJ1-1; possibly TRBD1 for D (6 bases). Trimming stripped 6 bases from V and 7 bases from J, with 21 bases between. CDR3 length: 15 amino acids. Germline V gene lookup returns CDR1 SGHAT and CDR2 FQNNGV. For the CDR3, the DNA is TGTGCCAGCAGTCAACTCTCCGGGGGGCACGTTGAAGCTTTCTTT. It codes for CASSQLSGGHVEAFF.

V gene TRBV7-3 combines with J gene TRBJ2-1, with 8 positions matching TRBD2. The V segment lost 0 bases and the J segment 8 bases; nucleotides outside the gene matches: 9. Germline assignment: CDR1 SGHTA and CDR2 FQGTGA. This CDR3 region has 16 residues. This CDR3 is CASSLTPSGGVDEQFF. CDR3 bases: TGTGCCAGCAGCTTAACGCCCAGCGGGGGAGTAGATGAGCAGTTCTTC.

The chain uses TRBV25-1 and TRBJ2-5; 9 positions match TRBD1. The J call may be wrong; the DNA end is better matched by TRBJ2-7. Looked up from germline, CDR1 is MGHDK and CDR2 is SYGVNS. The length of the CDR3 is 16 residues. The CDR3, as DNA: TGTGCCAGCACCACCAGACTCCGGGACAGGGCCTACGAGCAGTACTTC. Translated, it gives CASTTRLRDRAYEQYF.